The 30 T cell receptor beta chains given below trace back to one sample, sequenced in a study of read filtering for tumor transcriptome and immune sequencing. The library was built from about 370 ng RNA with molecular barcoded adaptors for alpha/delta and beta/gamma chains. One entry per CDR3 protein, called by TCRdb with MiXCR from the reads. Here the sample spans around 140,000 distinct CDR3 sequences, roughly 13% being singletons. What was sequenced was a population of CD138-negative cells sorted from bone marrow. Source of these receptors: a donor at least 40 years old with multiple myeloma.

This clonotype was detected only a few times. The genes are TRBV2 and TRBJ2-7, with D hard to call. Trimming shortened V by 10 bases and J by 4 bases, and 23 bases separated the two germline ends. The CDR3 sequence is 15 residues long. Germline CDR1 is SNHLY and CDR2 is FYNNEI. The CDR3 sequence: CATRMDAKLGYEQYF. The CDR3 nucleotides read TGTGCCACCCGAATGGATGCGAAATTGGGTTACGAGCAGTACTTC.

In this sample, this clonotype turned up many times. V gene TRBV10-2 combines with J gene TRBJ2-1, with TRBD1 matching 9 bases. The CDR3 loop spans 16 amino acids. In germline, CDR1 is WSHSY, CDR2 SAAADI. The V and J ends lost 6 bases and 3 bases, in that order; junction bases with no gene match: 9. CDR3 sequence (DNA): TGCGCCAGCAGGCGTCAGGGACAGGGACTCTACAATGAGCAGTTCTTC. It encodes CASRRQGQGLYNEQFF.

The rearrangement joins TRBV7-2 to TRBJ2-5; D might be TRBD2 (7 bases). Germline V gene data show CDR1 as SGHTA and CDR2 as FQGNSA. V gave up 3 bases and J gave up 4 bases, with 12 bases separating them. CDR3 size: 14 residues. CDR3 nucleotides: TGTGCCAGCAGCTTTCTAGGGGGGGTAGAGACCCAGTACTTC. It translates to CASSFLGGVETQYF.

This clonotype was recorded at least ten times. The CDR3 DNA reads TGCAGTGCTTGGCGGACAGGGGGCGGCCTGAACACTGAAGCTTTCTTT. Translated: CSAWRTGGGLNTEAFF. J is TRBJ1-1 and V is TRBV20-1, with 11 bases identical to TRBD1. Trimming removed 5 bases from V and 0 bases from J; junction bases left unmatched: 8. The germline CDR1 and CDR2 sequences are DFQATT and SNEGSKA (reference sequence). The CDR3 is made up of 16 amino acids.

This clonotype was counted ten times or more. The chain employs TRBV10-1 and TRBJ2-5, with 12 bases aligning to TRBD2. The CDR3 totals 17 residues. Germline trimming cut 4 bases from V and 4 bases from J; bases unmatched to any gene: 10. The germline gives CDR1 WNHNN, CDR2 SYGVQD (reference sequence). The CDR3 DNA sequence: TGCGCCAGCAGTGGGGAAGAGACTAGCGGGAGTCCAGAGACCCAGTACTTC. Translated, it gives CASSGEETSGSPETQYF.

Many counts were recorded for this clonotype. The chain joins TRBV19 to TRBJ1-1; D uncertain. Trimming pared 6 bases from V and 1 base from J, leaving 18 bases between. In germline, CDR1 is LNHDA, CDR2 SQIVND (reference sequence). The CDR3 loop spans 16 amino acids. CDR3 in amino acids: CASSPKAARRNTEAFF. As DNA, the CDR3 is TGTGCCAGTAGCCCTAAGGCCGCCAGACGGAACACTGAAGCTTTCTTT.

This clonotype was observed at least ten times. The chain joins TRBV15 to TRBJ1-1; 10 nucleotides line up with TRBD1. Germline assignment: CDR1 LNHNV and CDR2 YYDKDF (reference sequence). CDR3 length equals 14 residues. After removal of 4 bases from V and 4 bases from J, the junction contained 3 bases not matched to a gene. As DNA, the CDR3 is TGTGCCACCAGCATGGACAGGGGGTCCACTGAAGCTTTCTTT. Protein sequence: CATSMDRGSTEAFF.

The sample holds many counts of this clonotype. V is TRBV7-9 and J is TRBJ2-1; 8 bases align to TRBD2. Germline values: CDR1 SEHNR, CDR2 FQNEAQ (reference sequence). The ends lost 0 bases at V and 5 bases at J; junction bases unmatched: 0. The CDR3 covers 14 residues. The CDR3 DNA reads TGTGCCAGCAGCTTAGCGACTAGCGACAATGAGCAGTTCTTC. Its translation: CASSLATSDNEQFF.

This clonotype was picked up many times. This chain connects TRBV20-1 to TRBJ1-2; 8 bases are a match to TRBD1. The CDR3 consists of 14 residues. Germline CDR1 reads DFQATT; CDR2 reads SNEGSKA (reference sequence). With 5 bases clipped from V and 3 bases from J, the junction kept 8 bases outside the gene matches. CDR3 nucleotides: TGCAGTGCTGAGGACAGGGAGGTTGACTATGGCTACACCTTC. It is translated as CSAEDREVDYGYTF.

As to this clonotype: This clone may be a read error of a much larger clone one base away. The chain uses TRBV12-3 or TRBV12-4 and TRBJ1-1; D is undetermined. The length of the CDR3 is 15 residues. CDR3 nucleotides: TGTTCCAGCAGTTTACGACGGCCCGCGGACACTGAAGCTTTCTTT. Its translation is CSSSLRRPADTEAFF.

Ten or more counts support this clonotype. The chain is built from TRBV29-1 and TRBJ2-1; D unresolved. Germline CDR1 SQVTM, CDR2 ANQGSEA. Trimming removed 7 bases from V and 5 bases from J, with 12 bases in between. The length of the CDR3 is 12 residues. Written as DNA, the CDR3 is TGCAGCGGAGAGGAACGGGACAATGAGCAGTTCTTC. It yields the protein CSGEERDNEQFF.

This clonotype was seen at least ten times. The chain has TRBV5-1 and TRBJ2-1; 9 bases align to TRBD2. The V and J ends lost 1 base and 7 bases, in that order; junction bases with no gene match: 12. From germline, CDR1 is SGHRS and CDR2 YFSETQ. The CDR3 contains 17 residues. The CDR3 is CASSLSRDSGSGNEQFF. CDR3 in DNA: TGCGCCAGCAGCTTGAGCCGAGATAGCGGGAGCGGAAATGAGCAGTTCTTC.

Concerning this clonotype: This is likely an artifact of a read error, given a far larger clone one base away. The chain employs TRBV7-6 and TRBJ2-1; D might be TRBD1 or TRBD2, each matching 5 bases. Trimming pared 1 base from V and 9 bases from J, leaving 16 bases between. Germline V gives CDR1 SGHVS, CDR2 FNYEAQ. This CDR3 is 15 amino acids long. The CDR3 protein is CASSLDGTTICEQFF. In nucleotides, the CDR3 is TGTGCCAGCAGCTTAGATGGGACGACGATCTGTGAGCAGTTCTTC.

This clonotype came up many times. V is TRBV12-3 or TRBV12-4 and J is TRBJ2-7; D perhaps matches TRBD1 (6 bases). V shed 5 bases and J shed 2 bases, with 19 bases lying between them. There are 16 residues in the CDR3. The CDR3 region has the DNA TGTGCCAGCAGTCCCCGTAGTAGGGCAGGGGCCTACGAGCAGTACTTC. It translates to CASSPRSRAGAYEQYF.

This clonotype was observed many times. This chain connects TRBV29-1 to TRBJ1-1, with 7 bases fitting TRBD1. The CDR3 extends over 14 amino acids. With 7 bases clipped from V and 5 bases from J, the junction kept 13 bases outside the gene matches. Per germline, CDR1 SQVTM and CDR2 ANQGSEA. The CDR3 DNA follows: TGCAGCGCCTCACAGGGGAGGATCGCAACTGAAGCTTTCTTT. Amino acids: CSASQGRIATEAFF.

A remark on this clonotype: A much larger clone is a single base away; this may be a read error. V and J are TRBV4-1 and TRBJ2-5; a possible D gene is TRBD2 (6 bases). Germline values: CDR1 MGHRA, CDR2 YSYEKL. The CDR3 has 15 residues. CDR3 in amino acids: CASSQAPGSGETQHF. CDR3 nucleotides: TGCGCCAGCAGCCAGGCCCCCGGGAGCGGAGAGACCCAGCACTTC.

This clonotype was observed many times. The chain carries TRBV6-2 or TRBV6-3 and TRBJ2-3; D may be TRBD2 (5 bases). V lost 8 bases, J lost 0 bases, and 12 bases lay in between. CDR1 is MNHEY and CDR2 is SVGEGT in the germline V gene. This CDR3 contains 14 residues. The CDR3 protein is CASGLPTSTDTQYF. In DNA form, the CDR3 reads TGTGCCAGCGGACTGCCGACTAGCACAGATACGCAGTATTTT.

This chain links TRBV29-1 with TRBJ2-7; D is unclear. CDR1 SQVTM and CDR2 ANQGSEA come from the germline V gene. The V end was cut by 1 base, the J end by 0 bases, with 13 bases between. CDR3 length: 15 amino acids. CDR3 sequence (DNA): TGCAGCGTTGAAGTAGGAGACTTGAGCTCCTACGAGCAGTACTTC. This encodes CSVEVGDLSSYEQYF.

The CDR3 DNA is TGTGCCAGCAGCCACCCCCGAAGGCTAGCCCTACGCAACGAGCAGTACTTC. Amino acid sequence: CASSHPRRLALRNEQYF. The rearrangement joins TRBV7-9 to TRBJ2-7, with D possibly matching TRBD2 (5 bases). The CDR3 extends over 17 amino acids. Trimming stripped 5 bases from V and 5 bases from J, with 25 bases between. Germline V CDR1 and CDR2: SEHNR, FQNEAQ (reference sequence).

This clonotype was detected many times. The chain has TRBV11-2 and TRBJ2-1; 7 bases are shared with TRBD2. This CDR3 is built from 15 residues. Trimming took 1 base from V and 5 from J; bases not matched to a gene: 5. Germline V gene lookup returns CDR1 SGHAT and CDR2 FQNNGV. This CDR3 reads CASSLGLADDNEQFF. DNA of the CDR3: TGTGCCAGCAGCTTAGGACTAGCCGATGACAATGAGCAGTTCTTC.

Concerning this clonotype: Given a much more abundant clone one base away, this may be a read error. The V and J genes are TRBV12-3 or TRBV12-4 and TRBJ1-1; D ambiguous. The CDR3 consists of 13 residues. CDR3 residues: CASSPIGGSGAIF. Written as DNA, the CDR3 is TGTGCCAGCAGCCCTATCGGCGGGTCGGGAGCTATCTTT.

As regards this clonotype: A much larger clone differs from this one at a single base, so this may be a read error. The genes are TRBV11-3 and TRBJ2-1; 7 bases line up with TRBD2. Germline V gene lookup returns CDR1 SGHNT and CDR2 YENEEA. This CDR3 is built from 17 residues. The CDR3 here is CASSLALWLADYSEQFF. CDR3 in DNA: TGTGCCAGCAGCTTAGCCCTGTGGCTAGCGGACTACAGTGAGCAGTTCTTC.

This clonotype has at least ten counts. This chain uses TRBV7-2 with TRBJ2-7; D is possibly TRBD2 (6 bases). V gave up 1 base and J gave up 2 bases, with 12 bases separating them. The CDR3 is 15 residues long. The germline CDR1 and CDR2 sequences are SGHTA and FQGNSA. This CDR3 is CASSLEPAGPYEQYF. CDR3 sequence (DNA): TGTGCCAGCAGCTTAGAACCCGCGGGGCCCTACGAGCAGTACTTC. Variable domain in full (rest from reference TRBV7-2 and TRBJ2-7): GAGVSQSPSNKVTEKGKDVELRCDPISGHTALYWYRQSLGQGLEFLIYFQGNSAPDKSGLPSDRFSAERTGGSVSTLTIQRTQQEDSAVYLCASSLEPAGPYEQYFGPGTRLTVT.

The J gene is TRBJ2-5, the V gene TRBV4-1, with unresolved D. Per germline, CDR1 MGHRA and CDR2 YSYEKL. The ends were cut back, 0 bases at V and 4 bases at J, with 9 bases in the middle. CDR3 size: 14 residues. CDR3 nucleotide sequence: TGCGCCAGCAGCCAAGAAAGTGAGCGAGAGACCCAGTACTTC. Its protein product is CASSQESERETQYF.

This clonotype was recorded once. A much more abundant neighbour one base away suggests this may be a read error. The chain carries TRBV11-2 and TRBJ2-1; D is uncertain. The CDR3 is 14 amino acids. CDR1 SGHAT and CDR2 FQNNGV come from the germline V gene. V shed 8 bases and J shed 9 bases, with 20 bases lying between them. In DNA form, the CDR3 reads TGTGCCAGCGGCTACACTGACATATCCTCTGAGCAGTTCTTC. This encodes CASGYTDISSEQFF.

This clonotype has at least ten counts. This rearrangement joins TRBV20-1 to TRBJ2-3, with TRBD2 matching 7 bases. The CDR3 totals 13 residues. The germline gives CDR1 DFQATT, CDR2 SNEGSKA (reference sequence). V lost 2 bases, J lost 1 base, and 0 bases stayed unmatched. This chain's CDR3 is CSARLAGTDTQYF. The CDR3 nucleotides read TGCAGTGCTAGACTAGCGGGCACAGATACGCAGTATTTT.

This clonotype was detected only a few times. The chain recombines TRBV27 with TRBJ2-2; either TRBD1 or TRBD2 may fit D (6 bases each). CDR3 length equals 15 residues. V gave up 6 bases and J gave up 6 bases, with 17 bases separating them. CDR1 and CDR2 from the germline V gene are MNHEY and SMNVEV (reference sequence). As DNA, the CDR3 is TGTGCCAGCAGCCCCCTCGGGGGCCTCCCCGGGGAGCTGTTTTTT. It is translated as CASSPLGGLPGELFF.

Ten or more counts support this clonotype. The J gene is TRBJ1-3, the V gene TRBV7-2, with D unresolved. The germline V gene has CDR1 SGHTA and CDR2 FQGNSA. Between the trimmed V and J ends, which lost 1 base and 4 bases, there was a span of 5 bases. This CDR3 contains 13 residues. CDR3: CASSLVPGNTIYF. CDR3 nucleotides: TGTGCCAGCAGCTTAGTACCCGGAAACACCATATATTTT.

This clonotype was recorded many times. V usage is TRBV5-1 and J usage is TRBJ2-7, with TRBD2 matching over 10 bases. The V gene's germline CDR1 is SGHRS and CDR2 YFSETQ. The trim removed 3 bases at V and 1 base at J, leaving 10 bases unmatched. The CDR3 extends over 17 amino acids. CDR3 residues: CASSSQSTSGASYEQYF. CDR3 bases: TGCGCCAGCAGCTCCCAATCAACTAGCGGGGCTTCCTACGAGCAGTACTTC.

This clonotype was counted many times. The rearrangement links TRBV2 to TRBJ1-1; tentatively, D is TRBD1 (6 bases). V lost 6 bases, J lost 2 bases, and 13 bases lay in between. The germline V gene has CDR1 SNHLY and CDR2 FYNNEI. The CDR3 consists of 14 residues. The CDR3 bases are TGTGCCAGCAGAAAGGGGGACATCAACACTGAAGCTTTCTTT. This gives the protein CASRKGDINTEAFF.